This TCR beta chain was documented in a study of long-term antiretroviral therapy in people with HIV. Study information: The 2015 recommendation for immediate ART came about a decade after the earliest samples.

Each contributor possessed a minimum of one pre-ART and a minimum of two post-ART PBMC samples. Everyone in the study who had HIV was treated in the United States. Study results and caveats: CDR3 lengths in HIV samples spanned a narrower range than controls.

In this sample, this clone turned up once. What it recognizes is unknown. The CDR3 is made up of 16 amino acids. The V and J ends lost 4 bases and 1 base respectively, with 15 bases between them. Germline lookup yields CDR1 MNHEY and CDR2 SVGAGI. Survey-level resolution applied to immunoSEQ assay v3.0. Assay used: immunoSEQ multiplex PCR; TCRdb lists only in-frame clones, some missing. The top ten clones hold just over 3.5% of a sample with 35,000 or so clones, 85% to 95% of them seen once. The source material was unsorted PBMCs, sampled 4.1 years after starting antiretroviral therapy. This sequence originates from a woman in her fifties or sixties with HIV. This chain links TRBV6-5 with TRBJ2-3; possibly TRBD2 for D (5 bases). Here the CDR3 reads CASSFRADWGTDTQYF. The CDR3 nucleotides are TGTGCCAGCAGTTTTAGGGCGGACTGGGGCACAGATACGCAGTATTTT.